These 31 T cell receptor beta chains were sequenced from one sample in a study of blood T cell repertoires in COVID-19. The repertoire was sequenced with immunoSEQ multiplex PCR; TCRdb's copy has only in-frame clones and lacks some. Among more than 110,000 clones listed, 76% were seen once. Sequencing was done on a sample of peripheral blood. The receptor set was obtained from a woman older than 75 with active or convalescent COVID-19.

V usage is TRBV6-2 or TRBV6-3 and J usage is TRBJ2-5, with TRBD2 matching over 10 bases. Trimming at V came to 0 bases and at J to 5 bases, leaving 3 bases not matched to a gene. Germline CDR1 and CDR2: MNHEY and SVGEGT. This CDR3 comprises 15 residues. CDR3 nucleotides: TGTGCCAGCAGTTACTCGGGACTAGCGCGGGAGACCCAGTACTTC. Translated: CASSYSGLARETQYF.

The chain recombines TRBV7-9 with TRBJ1-3, with 8 bases aligning to TRBD1. Germline assignment: CDR1 SEHNR and CDR2 FQNEAQ (reference sequence). The V and J ends lost 1 base and 6 bases, in that order; junction bases with no gene match: 11. The CDR3 is made up of 17 amino acids. The CDR3 DNA is TGTGCCAGCAGCTTAGGGCCTCGGACAGGGAAGGAAAACACCATATATTTT. Protein product: CASSLGPRTGKENTIYF.

In this sample, this clone turned up a few times. The gene calls are TRBV6-5 and TRBJ2-2, with D possibly matching TRBD1 (5 bases). Germline V gives CDR1 MNHEY, CDR2 SVGAGI. The CDR3 is made up of 14 amino acids. Trimming removed 5 bases at V and 6 bases at J, with 13 bases between. The CDR3 loop reads CASSPDRVAGELFF. The CDR3, as DNA: TGTGCCAGCAGTCCAGACAGAGTTGCCGGGGAGCTGTTTTTT.

The chain couples TRBV25-1 to TRBJ1-6; 7 positions agree with TRBD1. V shed 6 bases, J shed 5 bases, and the junction held 4 bases outside the gene matches. Germline loops: CDR1 MGHDK, CDR2 SYGVNS. The CDR3 has 14 amino acids. CDR3 DNA sequence: TGTGCCAGCAGGGGGACAGCCAATAATTCACCCCTCCACTTT. Its protein is CASRGTANNSPLHF.

Only a few counts were recorded for this clone. The chain joins TRBV5-1 to TRBJ1-2; D is perhaps TRBD1 (6 bases). Germline-derived CDR1 and CDR2 are SGHRS and YFSETQ. The V end was cut by 5 bases, the J end by 3 bases, with 14 bases between. CDR3 size: 14 residues. CDR3 DNA: TGCGCCAGCAGTTGGACAGCGGAGGACTATGGCTACACCTTC. The encoded protein is CASSWTAEDYGYTF.

The J gene is TRBJ2-3, the V gene TRBV5-6; 8 nucleotides agree with TRBD1. V gave up 2 bases and J gave up 1 base; unmatched junction bases: 6. Germline loops: CDR1 SGHDT, CDR2 YYEEEE. The CDR3 totals 16 residues. The CDR3 region is CASSLLPGGGTDTQYF. The CDR3 coding sequence is TGTGCCAGCAGCTTACTTCCAGGGGGCGGCACAGATACGCAGTATTTT.

This clone was seen just once. This CDR3 is also generated by other DNA sequences in the sample. The chain joins TRBV30 to TRBJ2-1; TRBD2 is a possible D gene (6 bases). This CDR3 is 14 amino acids long. CDR1 is GTSNPN, CDR2 SVGIG, per germline (reference sequence). The ends were cut back, 0 bases at V and 0 bases at J, with 6 bases in the middle. Written as DNA, the CDR3 is TGTGCCTGGAGTGTCGGGAGCTCCTACAATGAGCAGTTCTTC. Its translation: CAWSVGSSYNEQFF.

In its sample, this clone was seen many times. This chain uses TRBV5-6 with TRBJ1-1, with D maybe TRBD1 (6 bases). V was shortened by 2 bases and J by 8 bases, with 7 bases between the two germline ends. In germline, CDR1 is SGHDT, CDR2 YYEEEE. The CDR3 loop spans 11 amino acids. CDR3 amino acids: CASSFGQEAFF. The DNA for the CDR3 is TGTGCCAGCAGCTTCGGACAGGAAGCTTTCTTT. The full variable domain, its missing parts supplied by reference TRBV5-6 and TRBJ1-1, is DAGVTQSPTHLIKTRGQQVTLRCSPKSGHDTVSWYQQALGQGPQFIFQYYEEEERQRGNFPDRFSGHQFPNYSSELNVNALLLGDSALYLCASSFGQEAFFGQGTRLTVV.

The gene calls are TRBV2 and TRBJ1-1; D might be TRBD1 (6 bases). The CDR3 contains 13 residues. Germline CDR1 SNHLY, CDR2 FYNNEI. Trimming took off 7 bases at V and 3 bases at J, with 12 bases between the two ends. For the CDR3, the DNA is TGTGCCAGCATGGGGGGGGCTTACACTGAAGCTTTCTTT. Its protein is CASMGGAYTEAFF. Using reference TRBV2 and TRBJ1-1 for the parts outside the CDR3, the full variable domain is EPEVTQTPSHQVTQMGQEVILRCVPISNHLYFYWYRQILGQKVEFLVSFYNNEISEKSEIFDDQFSVERPDGSNFTLKIRSTKLEDSAMYFCASMGGAYTEAFFGQGTRLTVV.

The rearrangement joins TRBV11-2 to TRBJ2-5; 7 bases match TRBD2. The V segment lost 5 bases and the J segment 5 bases; nucleotides outside the gene matches: 14. Per germline, CDR1 SGHAT and CDR2 FQNNGV. The CDR3 contains 16 residues. The chain's CDR3 is CASSAYGQTSSETQYF. The DNA of the CDR3 is TGTGCCAGCAGCGCCTATGGGCAGACTAGCTCGGAGACCCAGTACTTC.

This clone occurred a few times. CDR3 DNA sequence: TGTGCCAGCAGTGGGGGGGACAGCACGGCTATCACGAGGGGCTACACCTTC. Translation: CASSGGDSTAITRGYTF. The chain uses TRBV6-1 and TRBJ1-2, with 7 bases matching TRBD1. The CDR3 is 17 amino acids. The V gene's germline CDR1 is MNHNS and CDR2 SASEGT. Trimming took 4 bases from V and 8 from J; bases not matched to a gene: 19.

V is TRBV3-1 (or the pseudogene TRBV3-2) and J is TRBJ1-2; D is uncertain. This CDR3 is 14 amino acids long. Germline V gives CDR1 LGHDT, CDR2 YNNKEL (reference sequence). The V end was cut by 1 base, the J end by 5 bases, with 11 bases between. Written as DNA, the CDR3 is TGTGCCAGCAGCCAAGCGACAATCCAGTATGGCTACACCTTC. Protein sequence: CASSQATIQYGYTF.

The chain links TRBV18 to TRBJ1-3, with TRBD1 matching 9 bases. The trim removed 0 bases at V and 1 base at J, leaving 4 bases unmatched. CDR3 length: 17 residues. CDR1 is KGHSH, CDR2 LQKENI, per germline. The CDR3 bases are TGTGCCAGCTCACCACCCGGGACAGGGACTTCTGGAAACACCATATATTTT. Amino acids: CASSPPGTGTSGNTIYF.

The chain couples TRBV7-8 to TRBJ2-7, with 11 bases that match TRBD1. Germline V gene sequence: CDR1 SGHVS, CDR2 FQNEAQ. The CDR3 totals 17 residues. After removal of 1 base from V and 4 bases from J, the junction contained 9 bases not matched to a gene. The CDR3 nucleotides read TGTGCCAGCAGCTTAGGTGGTTCCGGGACAGGGGGATACGAGCAGTACTTC. This codes for CASSLGGSGTGGYEQYF.

The rearrangement uses TRBV19 and TRBJ1-2, with D possibly matching TRBD1 (5 bases). The V end lost 6 bases, the J end lost 4 bases, and 9 bases lay between the germline ends. The CDR3 covers 12 residues. Germline-derived CDR1 and CDR2 are LNHDA and SQIVND (reference sequence). The CDR3 sequence is CASSTDTYGYTF. In DNA, the CDR3 is TGTGCCAGTAGCACGGACACCTATGGCTACACCTTC.

CDR3 residues: CASSAGNQPQHF. CDR3 sequence (DNA): TGTGCCAGCTCAGCAGGGAATCAGCCCCAGCATTTT. This rearrangement joins TRBV18 to TRBJ1-5, with D perhaps TRBD1 (5 bases). Trimming left V 5 bases short and J 4 bases short, with 6 bases between. This CDR3 comprises 12 residues. Germline CDR1 and CDR2: KGHSH and LQKENI. Full variable domain (remainder filled in from reference TRBV18 and TRBJ1-5): NAGVMQNPRHLVRRRGQEARLRCSPMKGHSHVYWYRQLPEEGLKFMVYLQKENIIDESGMPKERFSAEFPKEGPSILRIQQVVRGDSAAYFCASSAGNQPQHFGDGTRLSIL.

The CDR3 bases are TGTGCCAGCAGCCTAACCCGGGGGACGGCTTACAATGAGCAGTTCTTC. Protein product: CASSLTRGTAYNEQFF. This chain joins TRBV7-8 and TRBJ2-1, with D possibly matching TRBD2 (6 bases). The CDR3 runs to 16 residues. Germline V gene sequence: CDR1 SGHVS, CDR2 FQNEAQ. Trimming cost V 5 bases and J 4 bases, with 18 bases left between them.

CDR3 amino acids: CASSLEEYNEQFF. In DNA, the CDR3 is TGTGCCAGCAGCCTGGAGGAGTACAATGAGCAGTTCTTC. The genes are TRBV3-1 (or the pseudogene TRBV3-2) and TRBJ2-1, with D maybe TRBD2 (5 bases). CDR3 length: 13 amino acids. Germline V gene sequence: CDR1 LGHDT, CDR2 YNNKEL (reference sequence). V lost 4 bases to trimming and J lost 4 bases, with 8 bases between them.

There are a few counts of this clone. The chain couples TRBV19 to TRBJ1-1, with D hard to call. Trimming cost V 6 bases and J 3 bases, with 11 bases left between them. In germline, CDR1 is LNHDA, CDR2 SQIVND (reference sequence). CDR3 length: 13 residues. CDR3 sequence: CASRLDGDTEAFF. As DNA, the CDR3 is TGTGCCAGTAGATTGGACGGGGACACTGAAGCTTTCTTT.

The J gene is TRBJ2-7, the V gene TRBV4-1; D is uncertain. This CDR3 region has 15 residues. V was clipped by 1 base and J by 6 bases, with 16 bases between them. Per the germline V gene, CDR1 is MGHRA and CDR2 is YSYEKL. CDR3 nucleotides: TGCGCCAGCAGCCAAGTTGGATCCGCCAGAGGCGAGCAGTACTTC. Protein: CASSQVGSARGEQYF.

The V and J genes are TRBV2 and TRBJ1-3; TRBD1 is a possible D gene (6 bases). The CDR3 runs to 14 residues. The germline V and J ends were trimmed by 3 bases and 0 bases, with 6 bases remaining between them. Looked up from germline, CDR1 is SNHLY and CDR2 is FYNNEI. The CDR3 is CASSEDSSGNTIYF. For the CDR3, the DNA is TGTGCCAGCAGTGAGGACAGCTCTGGAAACACCATATATTTT.

The CDR3 spells CATSRDGRNQPQHF. The DNA for the CDR3 is TGTGCCACCAGCAGAGATGGCAGAAATCAGCCCCAGCATTTT. J is TRBJ1-5 and V is TRBV15, with D hard to call. Germline values: CDR1 LNHNV, CDR2 YYDKDF (reference sequence). The CDR3 is 14 amino acids. Trimming cost V 0 bases and J 4 bases, with 7 bases left between them.

V usage is TRBV9 and J usage is TRBJ2-3; 7 nucleotides line up with TRBD2. V dropped 0 bases and J dropped 1; count of bases not matched to a gene: 8. The CDR3 has 17 amino acids. Per germline, CDR1 SGDLS and CDR2 YYNGEE. The DNA for the CDR3 is TGTGCCAGCAGCGTAGGGTGGGGGGGGTTACGCACAGATACGCAGTATTTT. This translates into CASSVGWGGLRTDTQYF.

The V and J genes are TRBV7-2 and TRBJ2-5; tentatively, D is TRBD1 (6 bases). Trimming took 4 bases from V and 2 from J, leaving 11 bases between them. Germline CDR1 SGHTA, CDR2 FQGNSA. The CDR3 runs to 14 residues. The CDR3 sequence: CASSWGLQQETQYF. The CDR3 nucleotides are TGTGCCAGCAGCTGGGGGCTACAACAAGAGACCCAGTACTTC.

The chain is built from TRBV15 and TRBJ2-7, with 10 bases aligning to TRBD1. In germline, CDR1 is LNHNV, CDR2 YYDKDF (reference sequence). Unmatched junction bases numbered 2, after V lost 2 bases and J lost 4 bases. The CDR3 is 14 amino acids. The CDR3 region is CATSRLGQGYEQYF. Written as DNA, the CDR3 is TGTGCCACCAGCAGACTGGGACAGGGGTACGAGCAGTACTTC.

The chain couples TRBV6-6 to TRBJ1-4; 9 bases map to TRBD1. With 6 bases clipped from V and 4 bases from J, the junction kept 6 bases outside the gene matches. The CDR3 totals 15 residues. The germline CDR1 and CDR2 sequences are MNHNY and SVGAGI (reference sequence). In DNA form, the CDR3 reads TGTGCCAGCAGAAACCGGGACAGGGTTAATGAAAAACTGTTTTTT. This gives the protein CASRNRDRVNEKLFF.

The V and J genes are TRBV4-1 and TRBJ2-7; D not resolved. This CDR3 region has 13 residues. The germline V gene encodes CDR1 MGHRA and CDR2 YSYEKL. V shed 1 base and J shed 6 bases, with 10 bases lying between them. The CDR3 region is CASSQGPGGEQYF. CDR3 nucleotides: TGCGCCAGCAGCCAAGGTCCAGGTGGCGAGCAGTACTTC.

This clone was observed a handful of times. V gene TRBV7-2 combines with J gene TRBJ2-7; D might be TRBD1 (5 bases). The germline gives CDR1 SGHTA, CDR2 FQGNSA. This CDR3 region has 14 residues. The germline V and J ends were trimmed by 5 bases and 4 bases, with 15 bases remaining between them. The CDR3 is CASSPPRAIYEQYF. CDR3 DNA sequence: TGTGCCAGCAGCCCGCCCAGGGCAATTTACGAGCAGTACTTC.

The chain joins TRBV2 to TRBJ2-1; TRBD2 aligns across 13 bases. Germline-derived CDR1 and CDR2 are SNHLY and FYNNEI. This CDR3 region has 16 residues. V lost 5 bases, J lost 7 bases, and 8 bases stayed unmatched. CDR3 in DNA: TGTGCCAGCAGTTTCCAACTAGCGGGGGGGCCAAATGAGCAGTTCTTC. Protein: CASSFQLAGGPNEQFF.

This rearrangement joins TRBV11-2 to TRBJ1-1; 9 bases are a match to TRBD1. Unmatched junction bases numbered 8, after V lost 5 bases and J lost 1 base. Germline CDR1 SGHAT, CDR2 FQNNGV. The CDR3 runs to 16 residues. The CDR3 loop reads CASSPFGQGKNTEAFF. The CDR3 DNA is TGTGCCAGCAGCCCTTTTGGACAGGGGAAGAACACTGAAGCTTTCTTT. The full variable domain, with the rest looked up from reference TRBV11-2 and TRBJ1-1, is EAGVAQSPRYKIIEKRQSVAFWCNPISGHATLYWYQQILGQGPKLLIQFQNNGVVDDSQLPKDRFSAERLKGVDSTLKIQPAKLEDSAVYLCASSPFGQGKNTEAFFGQGTRLTVV.

This sequence joins TRBV14 and TRBJ2-1; D may be TRBD2 (6 bases). The germline CDR1 and CDR2 sequences are SGHDN and FVKESK. The length of the CDR3 is 16 residues. V was cut by 4 bases and J by 6 bases, with 19 bases left in between. The CDR3 DNA is TGTGCCAGCAGCCCCCTAGGGACCGCGGAGGGCAATGAGCAGTTCTTC. This sequence encodes CASSPLGTAEGNEQFF. Supplemented by reference TRBV14 and TRBJ2-1, the full variable domain reads EAGVTQFPSHSVIEKGQTVTLRCDPISGHDNLYWYRRVMGKEIKFLLHFVKESKQDESGMPNNRFLAERTGGTYSTLKVQPAELEDSGVYFCASSPLGTAEGNEQFFGPGTRLTVL.